These 29 T cell receptor beta chains originate from one sample sequenced in a study of T cells in localized non-small cell lung cancer. Libraries were prepared by immunoSEQ multiplex PCR; TCRdb keeps only in-frame clonotypes and omits some of them. The sample has about 35,000 clones, around 79% seen once; the top ten hold roughly 17%. The sample consisted of peripheral blood, taken before any cancer treatment. The receptor source for this set is an older male donor with stage III squamous cell lung carcinoma.

This sequence joins TRBV19 and TRBJ1-2, with no clear D. With 7 bases removed from V and 5 bases from J, the gap between germline ends came to 20 bases. Germline V gene data show CDR1 as LNHDA and CDR2 as SQIVND (reference sequence). The CDR3 consists of 15 residues. The CDR3 nucleotides are TGTGCCAGTAAGGCGGCAACTGCTGGTTTGTATGGCTACACCTTC. It translates to CASKAATAGLYGYTF.

In DNA, the CDR3 is TGTGCCAGCAGTTTATATGCAGGGCACTATGGCTACACCTTC. This translates into CASSLYAGHYGYTF. This chain uses TRBV27 with TRBJ1-2, with D possibly TRBD1 on 5 matching bases. CDR1 and CDR2 from the germline V gene are MNHEY and SMNVEV (reference sequence). Between the trimmed V and J ends, which lost 1 base and 3 bases, there was a span of 9 bases. This CDR3 region has 14 residues.

This chain uses TRBV4-1 with TRBJ1-3; maybe TRBD1 (5 bases). Trimming removed 1 base from V and 0 bases from J, with 7 bases in between. This CDR3 has 15 amino acids. Germline V gives CDR1 MGHRA, CDR2 YSYEKL. CDR3 loop: CASSQGGGSGNTIYF. The CDR3 region has the DNA TGCGCCAGCAGCCAAGGGGGCGGCTCTGGAAACACCATATATTTT.

This clone occurred a few times. V and J are TRBV7-9 and TRBJ2-5, with D possibly being TRBD1 (6 bases). CDR1 and CDR2 from the germline V gene are SEHNR and FQNEAQ (reference sequence). With 6 bases removed from V and 1 base from J, the gap between germline ends came to 6 bases. This CDR3 contains 12 residues. The CDR3 loop is CASRDSQETQYF. The DNA of the CDR3 is TGTGCCAGCAGGGACAGCCAAGAGACCCAGTACTTC.

The V call is TRBV5-5, the J call TRBJ1-5, with D maybe TRBD1 (5 bases). The CDR3 runs to 15 residues. Germline V gene sequence: CDR1 SGHKS, CDR2 YYEKEE (reference sequence). Trimming pared 0 bases from V and 6 bases from J, leaving 13 bases between. The chain's CDR3 is CASSLEWGVGQPQHF. The CDR3 nucleotides read TGTGCCAGCAGCTTGGAATGGGGGGTAGGTCAGCCCCAGCATTTT.

This clone was picked up a small number of times. The J gene is TRBJ2-7, the V gene TRBV12-5; D is perhaps TRBD1 (6 bases). CDR3 length equals 14 residues. In germline, CDR1 is LGHNT, CDR2 FRNRAP. V lost 0 bases to trimming and J lost 13 bases, with 19 bases between them. The chain's CDR3 is CASGLVSNREKRYF. Here the CDR3 DNA reads TGTGCTAGTGGTTTGGTATCGAACAGGGAGAAAAGATACTTC.

J is TRBJ1-1 and V is TRBV29-1; the D gene is possibly TRBD1 (5 bases). The germline V and J ends were trimmed by 2 bases and 1 base, with 14 bases remaining between them. CDR3 length: 15 amino acids. Germline loops: CDR1 SQVTM, CDR2 ANQGSEA. In DNA form, the CDR3 reads TGCAGCGTTGAAATGGGCTCTGGGGGGAACACTGAAGCTTTCTTT. Translated, it gives CSVEMGSGGNTEAFF. The whole variable domain, remainder taken from reference TRBV29-1 and TRBJ1-1, is SAVISQKPSRDICQRGTSLTIQCQVDSQVTMMFWYRQQPGQSLTLIATANQGSEATYESGFVIDKFPISRPNLTFSTLTVSNMSPEDSSIYLCSVEMGSGGNTEAFFGQGTRLTVV.

The CDR3 is CASSERGTDTQYF. CDR3 DNA: TGTGCCAGCAGTGAGAGAGGCACAGATACGCAGTATTTT. V usage is TRBV6-4 and J usage is TRBJ2-3; no clear D. Trimming stripped 3 bases from V and 1 base from J, with 5 bases between. Germline CDR1 reads MRHNA; CDR2 reads SNTAGT. This CDR3 has 13 amino acids.

The chain has TRBV5-1 and TRBJ2-6, with D tentatively TRBD1 or TRBD2 (5 bases each). This CDR3 region has 19 residues. CDR1 SGHRS and CDR2 YFSETQ come from the germline V gene. Trimming took 3 bases from V and 1 from J, leaving 20 bases between them. The CDR3 sequence is CASSWGGAFRGSGANVLTF. CDR3 nucleotides: TGCGCCAGCAGCTGGGGTGGGGCCTTCCGCGGGTCTGGGGCCAACGTCCTGACTTTC.

The chain has TRBV27 and TRBJ1-1; 11 bases align to TRBD1. V shed 6 bases, J shed 8 bases, and the junction held 8 bases outside the gene matches. This CDR3 contains 14 residues. CDR1 and CDR2 (germline): MNHEY, SMNVEV (reference sequence). This CDR3 reads CASSRTGGEREAFF. CDR3 sequence (DNA): TGTGCCAGCAGCCGGACAGGGGGCGAACGGGAAGCTTTCTTT.

The chain links TRBV6-5 to TRBJ1-5; D not certain. Trimming took 6 bases from V and 7 from J, leaving 10 bases between them. The CDR3 runs 12 residues. CDR1 is MNHEY and CDR2 is SVGAGI in the germline V gene. CDR3 DNA sequence: TGTGCCAGCAGCCCCCTGGGGCAGCCCCAGCATTTT. Protein product: CASSPLGQPQHF.

The CDR3 sequence is CASSRTSPVGMTQYF. CDR3 DNA sequence: TGTGCCAGCAGCCGGACTAGCCCCGTGGGTATGACGCAGTATTTT. The chain has TRBV5-5 and TRBJ2-3, with TRBD2 matching 8 bases. The V gene's germline CDR1 is SGHKS and CDR2 YYEKEE (reference sequence). CDR3 length: 15 residues. Trimming cost V 4 bases and J 9 bases; bases outside gene matches: 13.

Written as DNA, the CDR3 is TGTGCCAGCAGCCGGACGGGAGGGAACACTGAAGCTTTCTTT. It yields the protein CASSRTGGNTEAFF. The V and J genes are TRBV2 and TRBJ1-1, with unresolved D. The CDR3 covers 14 residues. Trimming cost V 6 bases and J 1 base, with 12 bases left between them. Germline loops: CDR1 SNHLY, CDR2 FYNNEI. The full variable domain, completed using reference TRBV2 and TRBJ1-1, is EPEVTQTPSHQVTQMGQEVILRCVPISNHLYFYWYRQILGQKVEFLVSFYNNEISEKSEIFDDQFSVERPDGSNFTLKIRSTKLEDSAMYFCASSRTGGNTEAFFGQGTRLTVV.

The gene calls are TRBV9 and TRBJ1-1, with TRBD1 as a possible D gene (6 bases). The CDR3 runs 14 residues. The germline V and J ends were trimmed by 3 bases and 3 bases, with 12 bases remaining between them. In germline, CDR1 is SGDLS, CDR2 YYNGEE. The DNA of the CDR3 is TGTGCCAGCAGCGGAGTTACAGGGTACACTGAAGCTTTCTTT. Translated, it gives CASSGVTGYTEAFF.

A single count supports this clone. The chain combines TRBV5-1 with TRBJ1-5; 7 nucleotides match TRBD1. V lost 0 bases, J lost 2 bases, and 5 bases stayed unmatched. Germline V gene lookup returns CDR1 SGHRS and CDR2 YFSETQ. CDR3 length: 16 amino acids. The CDR3 sequence: CASSLAAGGGNQPQHF. As DNA, the CDR3 is TGCGCCAGCAGCTTGGCGGCAGGGGGTGGCAATCAGCCCCAGCATTTT.

The V gene is TRBV19, the J gene TRBJ2-7, with a possible D match to TRBD1 (6 bases). The V gene lost 6 bases and the J gene lost 2 bases, with 14 bases spanning the gap. The length of the CDR3 is 14 residues. CDR1 is LNHDA and CDR2 is SQIVND in the germline V gene (reference sequence). The CDR3 here is CASSYRAETYEQYF. CDR3 in DNA: TGTGCCAGTAGCTACAGGGCCGAAACCTACGAGCAGTACTTC.

This sequence joins TRBV29-1 and TRBJ2-7; weak D call: TRBD2 (7 bases). CDR3 size: 13 residues. Between the trimmed V and J ends, which lost 3 bases and 7 bases, there was a span of 16 bases. Germline V gene data show CDR1 as SQVTM and CDR2 as ANQGSEA. The CDR3 coding sequence is TGCAGCGTTGAGGGGGAGGGGGGAAGAGAGCAGTACTTC. It yields the protein CSVEGEGGREQYF.

This chain links TRBV5-1 with TRBJ2-1, with 7 bases fitting TRBD1. The CDR3 spans 13 residues. Germline CDR1 SGHRS, CDR2 YFSETQ. Losses at the gene ends were 0 bases for V and 6 bases for J; bases not matched to a gene: 0. CDR3 nucleotides: TGCGCCAGCAGCTTGGACAGGGGCAATGAGCAGTTCTTC. Protein sequence: CASSLDRGNEQFF.

The gene calls are TRBV5-1 and TRBJ2-6, with TRBD2 as a possible D gene (5 bases). The germline V gene has CDR1 SGHRS and CDR2 YFSETQ. V was cut by 4 bases and J by 0 bases, with 8 bases left in between. The CDR3 totals 15 residues. This chain's CDR3 is CASSLGNSGANVLTF. In nucleotides, the CDR3 is TGCGCCAGCAGCCTCGGGAACTCTGGGGCCAACGTCCTGACTTTC.

This sequence joins TRBV18 and TRBJ1-5, with 8 positions matching TRBD1. V gave up 3 bases and J gave up 1 base; unmatched junction bases: 5. The CDR3 runs 16 residues. Germline V gene data show CDR1 as KGHSH and CDR2 as LQKENI. The CDR3 here is CASSPQGARSNQPQHF. The CDR3, as DNA: TGTGCCAGCTCACCCCAGGGGGCGCGCAGCAATCAGCCCCAGCATTTT. Filled out from reference TRBV18 and TRBJ1-5, the complete variable domain reads NAGVMQNPRHLVRRRGQEARLRCSPMKGHSHVYWYRQLPEEGLKFMVYLQKENIIDESGMPKERFSAEFPKEGPSILRIQQVVRGDSAAYFCASSPQGARSNQPQHFGDGTRLSIL.

CDR3 sequence reads: CASSRDRMGGYTF. In DNA, the CDR3 is TGTGCCAGCAGCAGAGATAGGATGGGAGGCTACACCTTC. The chain joins TRBV11-2 to TRBJ1-2; D remains ambiguous. The CDR3 has 13 residues. Between the trimmed V and J ends, which lost 5 bases and 8 bases, there was a span of 15 bases. Germline assignment: CDR1 SGHAT and CDR2 FQNNGV.

This clone was detected a few times. The V gene is TRBV9, the J gene TRBJ1-1; possibly TRBD1 for D (6 bases). Germline assignment: CDR1 SGDLS and CDR2 YYNGEE. V was shortened by 4 bases and J by 2 bases, with 9 bases between the two germline ends. The CDR3 covers 13 residues. CDR3 nucleotides: TGTGCCAGCAGCCGACAGGTAAACACTGAAGCTTTCTTT. This gives the protein CASSRQVNTEAFF.

The chain joins TRBV7-9 to TRBJ2-3; TRBD2 matches at 12 bases. V shed 5 bases, J shed 0 bases, and the junction held 3 bases outside the gene matches. CDR3 size: 16 residues. Germline lookup yields CDR1 SEHNR and CDR2 FQNEAQ (reference sequence). CDR3 sequence: CASSPGTSGSTDTQYF. CDR3 sequence (DNA): TGTGCCAGCAGCCCCGGGACTAGCGGGAGCACAGATACGCAGTATTTT.

V usage is TRBV10-3 and J usage is TRBJ2-7; D not resolved. CDR3 size: 13 residues. From germline, CDR1 is ENHRY and CDR2 SYGVKD. V gave up 7 bases and J gave up 2 bases, with 12 bases separating them. In DNA form, the CDR3 reads TGTGCCATCACTCCGACCGAAACCTACGAGCAGTACTTC. Amino acids: CAITPTETYEQYF.

This chain uses TRBV19 with TRBJ2-4; D is perhaps TRBD1 (6 bases). V was clipped by 1 base and J by 6 bases, with 10 bases between them. Germline assignment: CDR1 LNHDA and CDR2 SQIVND (reference sequence). The CDR3 is 14 residues long. Written as DNA, the CDR3 is TGTGCCAGTAGTATAGCAGGGGTTGGAAACATTCAGTACTTC. Its protein is CASSIAGVGNIQYF.

This sequence joins TRBV5-4 and TRBJ1-1; perhaps TRBD1 as D (5 bases). Trimming shortened V by 2 bases and J by 7 bases, and 12 bases separated the two germline ends. The CDR3 contains 13 residues. CDR1 and CDR2 (germline): SGHNT, YYREEE (reference sequence). The CDR3 reads CASSLPGRSEAFF. In DNA form, the CDR3 reads TGTGCCAGCAGCTTACCGGGACGCAGTGAAGCTTTCTTT.

The rearrangement links TRBV7-3 to TRBJ1-1; D gene unclear. Germline V gene data show CDR1 as SGHTA and CDR2 as FQGTGA. The V end was cut by 2 bases, the J end by 1 base, with 5 bases between. The CDR3 loop spans 13 amino acids. This CDR3 reads CASSLWGNTEAFF. CDR3 bases: TGTGCCAGCAGCTTATGGGGGAACACTGAAGCTTTCTTT.

V and J are TRBV7-9 and TRBJ2-7; perhaps TRBD2 as D (6 bases). The CDR3 has 14 amino acids. CDR1 and CDR2 (germline): SEHNR, FQNEAQ (reference sequence). The germline V and J ends were trimmed by 3 bases and 1 base, with 10 bases remaining between them. The CDR3 protein is CASSFLSGSYEQYF. The CDR3 DNA follows: TGTGCCAGCAGCTTCCTTAGCGGTTCCTACGAGCAGTACTTC.

The chain carries TRBV7-6 and TRBJ1-1; the D is unclear. Germline-derived CDR1 and CDR2 are SGHVS and FNYEAQ. CDR3 size: 14 residues. Trimming stripped 0 bases from V and 0 bases from J, with 5 bases between. CDR3 in DNA: TGTGCCAGCAGCTTAGCCGGCGTGAACACTGAAGCTTTCTTT. It translates to CASSLAGVNTEAFF.